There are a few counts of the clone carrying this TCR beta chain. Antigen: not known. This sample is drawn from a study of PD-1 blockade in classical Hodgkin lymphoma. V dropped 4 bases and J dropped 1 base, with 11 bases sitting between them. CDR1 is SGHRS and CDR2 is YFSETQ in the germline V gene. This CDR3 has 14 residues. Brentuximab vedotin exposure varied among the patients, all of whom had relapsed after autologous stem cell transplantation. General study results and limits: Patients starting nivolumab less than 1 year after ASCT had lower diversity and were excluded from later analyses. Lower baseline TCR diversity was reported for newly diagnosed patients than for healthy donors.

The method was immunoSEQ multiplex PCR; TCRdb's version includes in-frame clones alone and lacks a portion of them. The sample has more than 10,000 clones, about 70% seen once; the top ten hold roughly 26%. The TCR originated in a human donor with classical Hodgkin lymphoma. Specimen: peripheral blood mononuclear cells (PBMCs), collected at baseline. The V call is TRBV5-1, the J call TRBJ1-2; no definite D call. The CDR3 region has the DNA TGCGCCAGCAGCCCCGGGGTCCTTAACTATGGCTACACCTTC. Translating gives CASSPGVLNYGYTF.